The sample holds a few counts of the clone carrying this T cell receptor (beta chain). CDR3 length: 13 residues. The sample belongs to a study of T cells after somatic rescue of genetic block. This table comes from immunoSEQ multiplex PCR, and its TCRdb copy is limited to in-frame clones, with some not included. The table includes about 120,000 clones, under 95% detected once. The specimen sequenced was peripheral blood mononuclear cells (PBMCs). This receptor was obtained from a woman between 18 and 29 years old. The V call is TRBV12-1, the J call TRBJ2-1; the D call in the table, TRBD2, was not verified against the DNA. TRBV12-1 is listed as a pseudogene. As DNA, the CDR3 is TGTGCCAGCAGCATCCGGGAGTCCAATGAGCAGTTCTTC. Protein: CASSIRESNEQFF.